The 22 T cell receptor beta chains reported below all come from one sample, sequenced in a study of T cell repertoires in cytomegalovirus infection. What these receptors recognize is not known. TCRdb ran MiXCR on the reads and lists one entry per CDR3 protein. The repertoire consists of a few hundred thousand distinct CDR3 sequences, with just under 40% occurring once and the leading ten covering 48%. The source material was cultured PBMCs, sampled from culture after CMV antigen stimulation. Receptors were obtained from a human donor in good health (CMV status not recorded). Some clones in this sample may be carry-over from other donors' samples.

This clonotype appeared a few times. The chain links TRBV6-2 or TRBV6-3 to TRBJ2-1, with D hard to call. The ends were cut back, 7 bases at V and 0 bases at J, with 13 bases in the middle. CDR1 and CDR2 from the germline V gene are MNHEY and SVGEGT. The CDR3 totals 15 residues. The DNA of the CDR3 is TGTGCCAGCATCACGGGCTCGAGCTCCTACAATGAGCAGTTCTTC. This translates into CASITGSSSYNEQFF.

The chain couples TRBV20-1 to TRBJ2-5; the D gene is possibly TRBD2 (7 bases). Germline CDR1 DFQATT, CDR2 SNEGSKA (reference sequence). This CDR3 is built from 15 residues. V was clipped by 0 bases and J by 4 bases, with 15 bases between them. The CDR3 coding sequence is TGCAGTGCTAGAGATTATGTGGGAGGGGGAGAGACCCAGTACTTC. Translated: CSARDYVGGGETQYF.

V is TRBV6-5 and J is TRBJ1-1, with TRBD1 matching over 10 bases. Germline V gene sequence: CDR1 MNHEY, CDR2 SVGAGI. V gave up 6 bases and J gave up 9 bases; unmatched junction bases: 10. The CDR3 has 14 residues. The CDR3 reads CASSTTGGSPKAFF. CDR3 coding DNA: TGTGCCAGCAGCACGACAGGGGGCTCGCCCAAAGCTTTCTTT.

V and J are TRBV7-9 and TRBJ2-1; no clear D gene. Looked up from germline, CDR1 is SEHNR and CDR2 is FQNEAQ (reference sequence). The V end lost 5 bases, the J end lost 7 bases, and 15 bases lay between the germline ends. This CDR3 comprises 14 residues. CDR3 amino acids: CASSPRQNGNEQFF. CDR3 DNA: TGTGCCAGCAGCCCCCGGCAGAATGGGAATGAGCAGTTCTTC.

This chain links TRBV7-8 with TRBJ1-2; 8 bases align to TRBD1. V lost 6 bases to trimming and J lost 3 bases; unmatched junction nucleotides: 6. Per the germline V gene, CDR1 is SGHVS and CDR2 is FQNEAQ. The CDR3 has 14 residues. In DNA, the CDR3 is TGTGCCAGCAGTTCGACAGGGGACGACTATGGCTACACCTTC. Residues: CASSSTGDDYGYTF.

V and J are TRBV20-1 and TRBJ1-5; weak D call: TRBD1 (5 bases). CDR1 DFQATT and CDR2 SNEGSKA come from the germline V gene (reference sequence). The CDR3 is 11 residues long. V lost 6 bases to trimming and J lost 13 bases, with 16 bases between them. CDR3 region: CSAPNEGLQHF. The CDR3 DNA reads as TGCAGTGCCCCAAATGAGGGGCTACAGCATTTT.

This clonotype was picked up a small number of times. CDR3 residues: CASSLGRSSGRAAGELFF. CDR3 coding DNA: TGTGCCAGCAGCTTAGGTCGTTCGAGCGGGAGGGCCGCCGGGGAGCTGTTTTTT. J is TRBJ2-2 and V is TRBV7-2, with 10 nucleotides matching TRBD2. The CDR3 is 18 amino acids. Germline lookup yields CDR1 SGHTA and CDR2 FQGNSA. Trimming at V came to 1 base and at J to 6 bases, leaving 11 bases not matched to a gene.

This chain joins TRBV28 and TRBJ2-2; the D gene is possibly TRBD1 (7 bases). V gave up 6 bases and J gave up 7 bases, with 15 bases separating them. Per germline, CDR1 MDHEN and CDR2 SYDVKM. The CDR3 spans 14 residues. The chain's CDR3 is CASRAGGSVGELFF. DNA of the CDR3: TGTGCCAGCAGGGCAGGGGGGTCGGTCGGGGAGCTGTTTTTT.

The chain carries TRBV6-2 or TRBV6-3 and TRBJ2-1, with a possible D match to TRBD2 (5 bases). Between the trimmed V and J ends, which lost 1 base and 9 bases, there was a span of 13 bases. The CDR3 covers 14 residues. Germline V gene lookup returns CDR1 MNHEY and CDR2 SVGEGT. The CDR3 protein is CASSYFAGGSEQFF. The CDR3 DNA is TGTGCCAGCAGTTACTTCGCCGGAGGTAGTGAGCAGTTCTTC.

The count of this clonotype is one. The genes are TRBV6-1 and TRBJ2-1, with TRBD2 matching over 9 bases. V was pared by 6 bases and J by 2 bases, with 8 bases of the junction left unmatched. The length of the CDR3 is 16 residues. Germline V gene lookup returns CDR1 MNHNS and CDR2 SASEGT. Here the CDR3 reads CASRVAGEAAYNEQFF. Here the CDR3 DNA reads TGTGCCAGCAGGGTAGCGGGAGAGGCCGCCTACAATGAGCAGTTCTTC.

The chain carries TRBV6-5 and TRBJ1-2; 8 bases match TRBD1. The trim removed 6 bases at V and 0 bases at J, leaving 3 bases unmatched. The CDR3 totals 14 residues. Per germline, CDR1 MNHEY and CDR2 SVGAGI. The CDR3 reads CASSSTGANYGYTF. The CDR3 DNA reads TGTGCCAGCAGCTCGACAGGGGCTAACTATGGCTACACCTTC.

The chain employs TRBV7-8 and TRBJ2-1, with D tentatively TRBD2 (5 bases). Germline V CDR1 and CDR2: SGHVS, FQNEAQ. The CDR3 has 14 amino acids. Trimming took 5 bases from V and 7 from J, leaving 15 bases between them. In DNA, the CDR3 is TGTGCCAGCAGCGTACCTTTGGGAGCTAATGAGCAGTTCTTC. Protein product: CASSVPLGANEQFF.

The chain employs TRBV5-4 and TRBJ2-7; D may match TRBD1 or TRBD2 (5 bases each). The CDR3 has 15 amino acids. Germline CDR1 SGHNT, CDR2 YYREEE (reference sequence). The V and J ends lost 0 bases and 4 bases respectively, with 14 bases between them. CDR3 DNA: TGTGCCAGCAGCTTGGTCCGGGACCCGCGATACGAGCAGTACTTC. This codes for CASSLVRDPRYEQYF.

There are a few counts of this clonotype. The CDR3 DNA is TGTGCCAGCAGCTTATTTTACAATGAGCAGTTCTTC. Translating gives CASSLFYNEQFF. The V gene is TRBV7-8, the J gene TRBJ2-1; D is unclear. Trimming stripped 2 bases from V and 4 bases from J, with 3 bases between. Germline-derived CDR1 and CDR2 are SGHVS and FQNEAQ. The CDR3 totals 12 residues.

This sequence joins TRBV12-3 or TRBV12-4 and TRBJ2-3; a possible D gene is TRBD2 (5 bases). CDR3 size: 13 residues. V was trimmed by 6 bases and J by 8 bases, leaving 15 bases between them. The CDR3 DNA reads as TGTGCCAGCAGCCGGACGTCCGAGGGTACGCAGTATTTT. This sequence encodes CASSRTSEGTQYF.

This clonotype came up many times. V is TRBV12-3 or TRBV12-4 and J is TRBJ1-5; TRBD1 is a possible D gene (6 bases). This CDR3 is built from 13 residues. Deletions cut 5 bases from V and 7 bases from J, with 12 bases between. The CDR3 nucleotides read TGTGCCAGCAGTCCAGGGGCTGGGCAGCCCCAGCATTTT. Protein sequence: CASSPGAGQPQHF.

The chain links TRBV10-3 to TRBJ1-4; no clear D gene. From germline, CDR1 is ENHRY and CDR2 SYGVKD. Trimming took off 7 bases at V and 4 bases at J, with 16 bases between the two ends. This CDR3 comprises 15 residues. DNA for the CDR3: TGTGCCATCAAGTCTGAGGACGGAATTAATGAAAAACTGTTTTTT. This gives the protein CAIKSEDGINEKLFF.

Remarks on this clonotype: Since a much larger clone is just one base distant, this may be a read error. The chain employs TRBV7-2 and TRBJ1-4, with 8 bases identical to TRBD1. Germline V gene lookup returns CDR1 SGHTA and CDR2 FQGNSA. CDR3 length equals 15 residues. The CDR3, as DNA: TGTGCCAACAGCACCGGACAGGGTGATTATGAAAAACTGTTTTTT. This encodes CANSTGQGDYEKLFF.

The chain joins TRBV7-6 to TRBJ2-2; 9 nucleotides line up with TRBD1. Losses at the gene ends were 5 bases for V and 4 bases for J; bases not matched to a gene: 5. Germline values: CDR1 SGHVS, CDR2 FNYEAQ. The CDR3 loop spans 15 amino acids. CDR3 loop: CASSRDRAGTGELFF. CDR3 in DNA: TGTGCCAGCAGCAGGGACAGGGCGGGCACCGGGGAGCTGTTTTTT.

This clonotype was found a few times. The CDR3 loop reads CASSPGLALHYEQYF. DNA for the CDR3: TGTGCCAGCAGTCCGGGACTAGCTCTTCACTACGAGCAGTACTTC. The rearrangement links TRBV12-3 or TRBV12-4 to TRBJ2-7, with 9 bases aligning to TRBD2. The CDR3 spans 15 residues. J lost 3 bases, V lost 5 bases, and 8 bases had no gene match.

The rearrangement links TRBV5-5 to TRBJ1-4; 7 bases align to TRBD1. The length of the CDR3 is 16 residues. Germline CDR1 and CDR2: SGHKS and YYEKEE (reference sequence). Unmatched junction bases numbered 13, after V lost 4 bases and J lost 7 bases. As DNA, the CDR3 is TGTGCCAGCAGCCAACGGGAGGGGGCTTACCCTGAAAAACTGTTTTTT. Protein sequence: CASSQREGAYPEKLFF.

The rearrangement joins TRBV7-8 to TRBJ2-5, with TRBD2 matching 12 bases. This CDR3 region has 15 residues. Trimming removed 5 bases from V and 3 bases from J; junction bases left unmatched: 4. Germline assignment: CDR1 SGHVS and CDR2 FQNEAQ. The CDR3, as DNA: TGTGCCAGCAGCGCCCGGACTAGCGGGGAAGAGACCCAGTACTTC. Translating it yields CASSARTSGEETQYF.